These 18 T cell receptor beta chains were sequenced from one sample in a study of radiotherapy plus CTLA-4 blockade in lung cancer. Sequenced by immunoSEQ multiplex PCR; TCRdb stores in-frame clones only, minus some. The sample lists under 55,000 clones, more than 60% seen once, with roughly 3.5% in the top ten. Material: peripheral blood, obtained from a patient treated with radiotherapy plus ipilimumab. The receptors shown here come from a human donor with non-small cell lung cancer who had a partial response to radiotherapy plus ipilimumab.

The gene calls are TRBV11-2 and TRBJ1-6, with 7 bases matching TRBD1. Germline loops: CDR1 SGHAT, CDR2 FQNNGV. This CDR3 region has 14 residues. V was pared by 5 bases and J by 7 bases, with 5 bases of the junction left unmatched. CDR3 in DNA: TGTGCCAGCAGCCCGACAGGGATCAATTCACCCCTCCACTTT. This encodes CASSPTGINSPLHF.

V is TRBV5-1 and J is TRBJ1-1; unclear D gene. Germline V lookup: CDR1 SGHRS, CDR2 YFSETQ. Trimming removed 5 bases at V and 7 bases at J, with 24 bases between. This CDR3 region has 16 residues. The chain's CDR3 is CASSRRTLRAEGEAFF. CDR3 coding DNA: TGCGCCAGCAGTCGTAGGACCCTTAGGGCGGAGGGTGAAGCTTTCTTT.

This rearrangement joins TRBV28 to TRBJ2-2; no firm D call. V lost 6 bases and J lost 6, with 8 bases in between. Looked up from germline, CDR1 is MDHEN and CDR2 is SYDVKM. There are 12 residues in the CDR3. CDR3 nucleotide sequence: TGTGCCAGCAGGTTGGGCGCCGGGGAGCTGTTTTTT. This sequence encodes CASRLGAGELFF.

J is TRBJ2-3 and V is TRBV19; 7 bases are shared with TRBD2. With V trimmed by 6 bases and J by 0 bases, 6 bases remained unmatched. The CDR3 loop spans 15 amino acids. CDR1 and CDR2 from the germline V gene are LNHDA and SQIVND (reference sequence). CDR3 sequence (DNA): TGTGCCAGTAGCCGACTAGCCACTAGCACAGATACGCAGTATTTT. This sequence encodes CASSRLATSTDTQYF.

This chain connects TRBV7-3 to TRBJ1-1, with D perhaps matching TRBD1 (6 bases). The CDR3 extends over 13 amino acids. Trimming stripped 2 bases from V and 11 bases from J, with 15 bases between. Germline-derived CDR1 and CDR2 are SGHTA and FQGTGA. The CDR3 nucleotides read TGTGCCAGCAGCTTAGGGACCACAGGGAGTGCTTTCTTT. Its translation: CASSLGTTGSAFF.

The CDR3 reads CASSPPGGPGELFF. Written as DNA, the CDR3 is TGTGCCAGCAGCCCCCCCGGGGGGCCCGGGGAGCTGTTTTTT. The rearrangement uses TRBV14 and TRBJ2-2; maybe TRBD2 (7 bases). Deletions cut 4 bases from V and 6 bases from J, with 12 bases between. CDR3 size: 14 residues. CDR1 SGHDN and CDR2 FVKESK come from the germline V gene.

V is TRBV5-4 and J is TRBJ2-3; TRBD2 is a possible D gene (6 bases). The V end was cut by 3 bases, the J end by 6 bases, with 17 bases between. Germline V gene data show CDR1 as SGHNT and CDR2 as YYREEE (reference sequence). This CDR3 contains 15 residues. DNA of the CDR3: TGTGCCAGCAGCTCGGGGGACCGACGTGTGGATACGCAGTATTTT. Its protein is CASSSGDRRVDTQYF.

V and J are TRBV29-1 and TRBJ2-7, with 8 positions matching TRBD1. The CDR3 runs 15 residues. Germline V gene lookup returns CDR1 SQVTM and CDR2 ANQGSEA. J lost 6 bases, V lost 1 base, and 11 bases had no gene match. The CDR3 bases are TGCAGCGTTGAAGGGAACCAGGGGGCACGAAGCGAGCAGTACTTC. Its translation is CSVEGNQGARSEQYF.

This chain's CDR3 is CASSAEEFSEQYF. CDR3 sequence (DNA): TGTGCCAGCAGTGCCGAGGAATTCTCCGAGCAGTACTTC. The V gene is TRBV6-4, the J gene TRBJ2-7; D not resolved. Germline assignment: CDR1 MRHNA and CDR2 SNTAGT. Trimming took off 4 bases at V and 6 bases at J, with 13 bases between the two ends. The CDR3 is made up of 13 amino acids.

The table lists this clone with a count of one. The J gene is TRBJ2-7, the V gene TRBV10-3; D is perhaps TRBD2 (6 bases). V was trimmed by 0 bases and J by 7 bases, leaving 16 bases between them. The germline V gene has CDR1 ENHRY and CDR2 SYGVKD. The CDR3 consists of 15 residues. Here the CDR3 DNA reads TGTGCCATCAGTGAGTCAGCCGGGAGCGGAGGAGAGCAGTACTTC. It yields the protein CAISESAGSGGEQYF.

This clone has more than one count but fewer than ten. V is TRBV19 and J is TRBJ1-4, with D perhaps matching TRBD1 (5 bases). The germline V gene encodes CDR1 LNHDA and CDR2 SQIVND (reference sequence). The CDR3 spans 14 residues. V shed 3 bases and J shed 7 bases, with 12 bases lying between them. The CDR3 region is CASSIGQGGEKLFF. For the CDR3, the DNA is TGTGCCAGTAGTATCGGTCAGGGAGGTGAAAAACTGTTTTTT.

The V and J genes are TRBV9 and TRBJ2-2; TRBD1 agrees at 10 bases. This CDR3 contains 15 residues. J gave up 5 bases and V 4 bases, and 5 bases lay outside the gene matches. Germline CDR1 reads SGDLS; CDR2 reads YYNGEE. In nucleotides, the CDR3 is TGTGCCAGCAGCACGACAGGGGGCGAAACCGGGGAGCTGTTTTTT. Amino acids: CASSTTGGETGELFF.

The chain recombines TRBV9 with TRBJ2-1; TRBD2 matches at 10 bases. Germline CDR1 SGDLS, CDR2 YYNGEE. This CDR3 spans 15 amino acids. The J segment lost 7 bases and the V segment lost 2 bases, leaving 6 bases of the junction unmatched. The CDR3 spells CASSVSGLAANEQFF. The CDR3 DNA reads as TGTGCCAGCAGCGTCTCTGGACTAGCGGCGAATGAGCAGTTCTTC.

In DNA, the CDR3 is TGTGCCAGCAGCCAAAGGACTAGCGGCGGGGAGACCCAGTACTTC. This translates into CASSQRTSGGETQYF. The chain employs TRBV7-7 and TRBJ2-5; 10 positions match TRBD2. V shed 5 bases and J 5 bases; nucleotides not matched to a gene: 8. The CDR3 sequence is 15 residues long. Germline V gives CDR1 SSHAT, CDR2 FNYEAQ (reference sequence). The whole variable domain, filled in from reference TRBV7-7 and TRBJ2-5, reads GAGVSQSPRYKVTKRGQDVTLRCDPISSHATLYWYQQALGQGPEFLTYFNYEAQPDKSGLPSDRFSAERPEGSISTLTIQRTEQRDSAMYRCASSQRTSGGETQYFGPGTRLLVL.

The chain carries TRBV10-2 and TRBJ2-7; 12 bases are shared with TRBD1. Germline CDR1 and CDR2: WSHSY and SAAADI. The CDR3 is 17 residues long. The V and J ends lost 5 bases and 2 bases, in that order; junction bases with no gene match: 10. The CDR3 DNA reads TGCGCCAGCAGTTCCATCCCGGGACAGGGGGCCCCCTACGAGCAGTACTTC. The encoded protein is CASSSIPGQGAPYEQYF.

This chain's CDR3 is CASTALAGASSSYNEQFF. The CDR3 DNA is TGTGCCAGCACAGCTCTGGCGGGGGCCTCGAGCTCCTACAATGAGCAGTTCTTC. The chain employs TRBV2 and TRBJ2-1; D perhaps matches TRBD2 (7 bases). The CDR3 is 18 amino acids. V lost 7 bases to trimming and J lost 0 bases, with 22 bases between them. Germline V gene data show CDR1 as SNHLY and CDR2 as FYNNEI.

The chain is built from TRBV6-5 and TRBJ1-2; no reliable D call. V was clipped by 8 bases and J by 8 bases, with 12 bases between them. CDR1 and CDR2 (germline): MNHEY, SVGAGI. This CDR3 has 11 amino acids. The CDR3 DNA follows: TGTGCCAGCTCGGAACGCGGGGGCTACACCTTC. It yields the protein CASSERGGYTF.

This chain links TRBV4-1 with TRBJ1-1; D unclear. Germline lookup yields CDR1 MGHRA and CDR2 YSYEKL. The CDR3 length is 15 residues. V lost 1 base and J lost 2, with 11 bases in between. CDR3 bases: TGCGCCAGCAGCCAAGGGGCAGACCTAAACACTGAAGCTTTCTTT. Translated, it gives CASSQGADLNTEAFF.